This entry concerns a single T cell receptor (beta chain). The PCR was carried out with 60 Vbeta primers and 13 Jbeta primers. Method: immunoSEQ multiplex PCR; TCRdb's copy keeps in-frame clones and lacks some. The sample lists approximately 69,000 clones; about 76% were seen once. The sample belongs to a study of cytomegalovirus exposure and HLA in healthy donors. This CDR3 contains 14 residues. Germline loops: CDR1 WSHSY, CDR2 SAAADI. With V trimmed by 6 bases and J by 2 bases, 7 bases remained unmatched. The sequenced sample consisted of PBMCs. The chain is built from TRBV10-2 and TRBJ2-7; 7 bases fit TRBD1. The TCR sequence derives from a man aged 18 to 29 in good health and CMV-seronegative. The CDR3 DNA follows: TGCGCCAGCAGCATGACAGGGTCCGCCTACGAGCAGTACTTC. Translating gives CASSMTGSAYEQYF.